This T cell receptor (beta chain) was identified in a study of resident and recirculating memory T cells in vitiligo. Looking at the study overall: Epidermis came from shave biopsies of lesional and nonlesional sites, plus PBMCs. Study conclusions and caveats: Different lesions suggested infiltration by different T cell clones. No unique dominant TCR clone was found in vitiligo lesions.

The germline gives CDR1 LNHNV, CDR2 YYDKDF (reference sequence). The CDR3 has 17 amino acids. Trimming removed 0 bases from V and 8 bases from J, with 20 bases in between. Concerning this clone itself: Its antigen is not identified.

No patient showed confetti depigmentation, a clinical sign of active disease. The protocol was immunoSEQ multiplex PCR, while the TCRdb copy is restricted to in-frame clones and leaves out a portion. The sample has 72,000 or so clones; about 91% are singletons. The rearrangement joins TRBV15 to TRBJ2-1; weak D call: TRBD2 (5 bases). Sequenced material: blood. This TCR came from a male donor with vitiligo. The CDR3 nucleotides are TGTGCCACCAGCAGAGATCAGTCTCGCTACGATAGCGATGAGCAGTTCTTC. This encodes CATSRDQSRYDSDEQFF.